Sequencing of this T cell receptor (beta chain) was carried out in a study of T cell responses to AZD1222 COVID-19 vaccine. Study outcomes and limitations: Only a handful of AZD1222 recipients, roughly 6 in all, had baseline seropositivity. At 160-218 and 743-854, vaccine-associated CD4 TCRs were dominant, and they spanned spike. The sample set comprised mostly white British donors with more females, and clonal diversity was possibly underestimated. Repertoires were sampled only after the peak T cell response.

In germline, CDR1 is SEHNR, CDR2 FQNEAQ (reference sequence). This CDR3 has 17 residues. V lost 1 base to trimming and J lost 5 bases, with 17 bases between them. Regarding this clone: What it binds is unknown.

Data came from immunoSEQ multiplex PCR; TCRdb stores just in-frame clones and leaves some out. Among tens of thousands of clones listed, 80% to 90% were seen once. Specimen: peripheral blood, collected on day 0 of AZD1222 vaccination. The clonotype comes from an adult in good health. The rearrangement uses TRBV7-9 and TRBJ2-2, with D perhaps given as TRBD1 or TRBD2 (6 bases each). The CDR3 nucleotides read TGTGCCAGCAGCTTAGTATACGGGGGCTCTCAAACCGGGGAGCTGTTTTTT. As protein: CASSLVYGGSQTGELFF.